This note documents a single T cell receptor (beta chain) sequence. Its antigen remains unknown. With 60 Vbeta and 13 Jbeta primers, the PCR was carried out. Per the authors' pipeline: Approximately 80 million unique TCR beta chains, roughly 11 million of them shared, were counted by a later analysis. This table comes from immunoSEQ multiplex PCR, and its TCRdb copy is limited to in-frame clones, with some not included. The V and J calls and clone size were taken over from that table, and D and trimming were inferred from the DNA. In the table there are about 190,000 clones, roughly 80% of which are singletons. The CDR3 loop spans 18 amino acids. Trimming at V came to 4 bases and at J to 5 bases, leaving 15 bases not matched to a gene. The germline gives CDR1 SGHRS, CDR2 YFSETQ. These data originate in a study of cytomegalovirus exposure and HLA in healthy donors. Study context: As an earlier analysis found, 150 million to 200 million T cells yielded about 120 million unique TCR beta sequences.

Findings of the study overall: The authors assumed roughly uniform sequencing depth across donors for presence/absence analyses. TCR beta chain V- and J-gene trimming was linked, in a later analysis, to a missense variant in DCLRE1C.

Material: PBMCs. The TCR sequence derives from a young woman in good health and CMV-seropositive. The chain carries TRBV5-1 and TRBJ2-1, with TRBD1 identical over 10 bases. CDR3 bases: TGCGCCAGCAGCGCTTTCCGGGACAGGGGACCAAGGGACAATGAGCAGTTCTTC. Protein: CASSAFRDRGPRDNEQFF.